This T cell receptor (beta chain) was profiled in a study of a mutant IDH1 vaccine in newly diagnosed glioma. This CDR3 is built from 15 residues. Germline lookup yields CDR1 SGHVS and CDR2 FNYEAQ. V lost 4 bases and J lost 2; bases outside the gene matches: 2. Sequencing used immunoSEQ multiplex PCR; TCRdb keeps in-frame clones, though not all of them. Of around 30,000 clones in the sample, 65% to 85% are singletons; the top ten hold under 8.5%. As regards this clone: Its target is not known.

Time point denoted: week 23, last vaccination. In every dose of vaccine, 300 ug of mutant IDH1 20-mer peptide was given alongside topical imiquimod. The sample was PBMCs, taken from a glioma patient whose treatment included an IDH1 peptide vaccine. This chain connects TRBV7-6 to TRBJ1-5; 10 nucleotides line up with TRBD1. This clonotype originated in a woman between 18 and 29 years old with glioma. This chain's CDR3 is CASSSGTGGNQPQHF. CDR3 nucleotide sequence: TGTGCCAGCAGCTCCGGGACAGGGGGCAATCAGCCCCAGCATTTT. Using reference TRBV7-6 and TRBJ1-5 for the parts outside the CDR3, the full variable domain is GAGVSQSPRYKVTKRGQDVALRCDPISGHVSLYWYRQALGQGPEFLTYFNYEAQQDKSGLPNDRFSAERPEGSISTLTIQRTEQRDSAMYRCASSSGTGGNQPQHFGDGTRLSIL.